What follows are 10 T cell receptor beta chains derived from one specimen sequenced in a study of blood T cell repertoires in COVID-19. Using immunoSEQ multiplex PCR, the repertoire was profiled, and TCRdb retains in-frame clones only, with some absent. The table includes 150,000 to 200,000 clones, 81% detected once. The sequenced material came from PBMCs or T cells enriched from blood (not recorded which). All receptors come from a middle-aged woman with acute COVID-19.

The J gene is TRBJ2-7, the V gene TRBV5-4, with TRBD2 matching over 10 bases. The CDR3 loop spans 15 amino acids. Losses at the gene ends were 4 bases for V and 6 bases for J; bases not matched to a gene: 10. Germline CDR1 is SGHNT and CDR2 is YYREEE (reference sequence). The CDR3 region is CASSRGTSDPLEQYF. Here the CDR3 DNA reads TGTGCCAGCAGCCGGGGGACTAGCGATCCGCTCGAGCAGTACTTC.

The genes are TRBV4-1 and TRBJ2-2; TRBD1 agrees at 10 bases. J lost 3 bases, V lost 6 bases, and 4 bases had no gene match. Germline loops: CDR1 MGHRA, CDR2 YSYEKL. There are 15 residues in the CDR3. CDR3 amino acids: CASRTGTGDTGELFF. In nucleotides, the CDR3 is TGCGCCAGCAGAACCGGGACAGGGGACACCGGGGAGCTGTTTTTT.

V and J are TRBV3-1 (or the pseudogene TRBV3-2) and TRBJ2-5, with D tentatively TRBD1 (5 bases). Germline V gene data show CDR1 as LGHDT and CDR2 as YNNKEL (reference sequence). The CDR3 consists of 15 residues. V lost 1 base and J lost 8, with 17 bases in between. CDR3 residues: CASSQGSTAINTQYF. The CDR3 region has the DNA TGTGCCAGCAGCCAAGGATCGACAGCCATCAACACCCAGTACTTC.

The chain joins TRBV2 to TRBJ2-2; TRBD1 matches 7 bases. Germline V CDR1 and CDR2: SNHLY, FYNNEI. CDR3 size: 12 residues. The CDR3, as DNA: TGTGGTCAGGGGGCGAACACCGGGGAGCTGTTTTTT. Translation: CGQGANTGELFF.

V and J are TRBV5-1 and TRBJ2-5; 12 bases are a match to TRBD1. With V trimmed by 3 bases and J by 0 bases, 3 bases remained unmatched. Germline values: CDR1 SGHRS, CDR2 YFSETQ. The CDR3 consists of 16 residues. In DNA form, the CDR3 reads TGCGCCAGCAGCTATGGGACAGGGGGCTACCAAGAGACCCAGTACTTC. Translation gives CASSYGTGGYQETQYF.

The gene calls are TRBV11-3 and TRBJ2-3; no reliable D call. This CDR3 has 12 amino acids. Trimming stripped 4 bases from V and 9 bases from J, with 11 bases between. The germline gives CDR1 SGHNT, CDR2 YENEEA. The CDR3 here is CASSSTVATQYF. The DNA of the CDR3 is TGTGCCAGCAGCTCCACAGTGGCGACGCAGTATTTT.

The chain is built from TRBV5-1 and TRBJ2-7; TRBD1 aligns across 8 bases. CDR1 is SGHRS, CDR2 YFSETQ, per germline. Trimming cost V 4 bases and J 2 bases; bases outside gene matches: 5. The CDR3 totals 14 residues. In nucleotides, the CDR3 is TGCGCCAGCAGCAAGGACAGGGCTACCTACGAGCAGTACTTC. Protein: CASSKDRATYEQYF.

This clone was found once. The CDR3 coding sequence is TGCGCCAGCAGCTTGGGCAGGCTGGATGGCTACACCTTC. This sequence encodes CASSLGRLDGYTF. This rearrangement joins TRBV5-1 to TRBJ1-2; D gene unclear. CDR1 and CDR2 (germline): SGHRS, YFSETQ. This CDR3 has 13 residues. V was pared by 0 bases and J by 6 bases, with 9 bases between.

Worth noting for this clone: This specimen includes other DNA sequences encoding the same CDR3. The chain combines TRBV9 with TRBJ1-5; 7 nucleotides agree with TRBD1. V lost 0 bases, J lost 3 bases, and 3 bases stayed unmatched. The CDR3 is 15 residues long. Per the germline V gene, CDR1 is SGDLS and CDR2 is YYNGEE. The CDR3 reads CASSVGGQANQPQHF. The CDR3 DNA reads TGTGCCAGCAGCGTAGGCGGACAGGCCAATCAGCCCCAGCATTTT.

This clone was observed a single time. The chain recombines TRBV5-1 with TRBJ2-6; D possibly corresponds to TRBD1 (6 bases). CDR3 length equals 15 residues. Germline V gene sequence: CDR1 SGHRS, CDR2 YFSETQ. The V gene lost 4 bases and the J gene lost 4 bases, with 12 bases spanning the gap. The CDR3 bases are TGCGCCAGCAGCGAAACAGGGTTCGGGGCCAACGTCCTGACTTTC. Translated, it gives CASSETGFGANVLTF.